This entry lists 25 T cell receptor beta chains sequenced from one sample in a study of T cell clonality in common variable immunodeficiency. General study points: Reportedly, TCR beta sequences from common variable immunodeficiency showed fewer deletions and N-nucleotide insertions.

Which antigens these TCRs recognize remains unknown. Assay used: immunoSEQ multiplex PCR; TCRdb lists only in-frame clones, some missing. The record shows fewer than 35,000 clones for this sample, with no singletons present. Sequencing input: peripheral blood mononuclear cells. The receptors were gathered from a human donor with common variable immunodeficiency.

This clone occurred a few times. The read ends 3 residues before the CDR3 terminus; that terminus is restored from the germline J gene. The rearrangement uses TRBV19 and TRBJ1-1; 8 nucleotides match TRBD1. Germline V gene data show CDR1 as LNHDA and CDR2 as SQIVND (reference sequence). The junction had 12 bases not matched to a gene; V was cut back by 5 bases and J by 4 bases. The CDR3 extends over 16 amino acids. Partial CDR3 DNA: TGTGCCAGTAGTCCTAGGTCCTGGACAGGGTCCACTGAA. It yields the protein CASSPRSWTGSTE. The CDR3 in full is CASSPRSWTGSTEAFF.

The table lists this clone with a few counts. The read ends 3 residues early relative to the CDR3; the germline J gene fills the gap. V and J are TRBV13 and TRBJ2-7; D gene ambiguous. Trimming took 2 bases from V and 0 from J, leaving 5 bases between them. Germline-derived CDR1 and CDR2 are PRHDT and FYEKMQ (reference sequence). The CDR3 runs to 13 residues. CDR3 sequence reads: CASSLPSSYEQYF. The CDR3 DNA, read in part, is TGTGCCAGCAGCTTACCCAGCTCCTACGAG.

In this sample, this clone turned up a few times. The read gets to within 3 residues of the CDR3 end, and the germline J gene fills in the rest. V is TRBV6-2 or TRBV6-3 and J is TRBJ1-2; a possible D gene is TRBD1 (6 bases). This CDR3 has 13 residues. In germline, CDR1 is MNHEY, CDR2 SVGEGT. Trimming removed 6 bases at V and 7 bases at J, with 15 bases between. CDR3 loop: CASRYAGGPGYTF. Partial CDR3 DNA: TGTGCCAGCAGGTATGCCGGGGGGCCTGGC.

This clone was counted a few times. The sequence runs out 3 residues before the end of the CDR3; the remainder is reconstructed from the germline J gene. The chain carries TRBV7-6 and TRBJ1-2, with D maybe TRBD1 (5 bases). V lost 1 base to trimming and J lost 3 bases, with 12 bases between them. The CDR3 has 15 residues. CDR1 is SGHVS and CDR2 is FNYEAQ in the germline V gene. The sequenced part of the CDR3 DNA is TGTGCCAGCAGCTTAGTCCCCCCGGGGGACTATGGC. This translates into CASSLVPPGDYG. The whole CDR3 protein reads CASSLVPPGDYGYTF.

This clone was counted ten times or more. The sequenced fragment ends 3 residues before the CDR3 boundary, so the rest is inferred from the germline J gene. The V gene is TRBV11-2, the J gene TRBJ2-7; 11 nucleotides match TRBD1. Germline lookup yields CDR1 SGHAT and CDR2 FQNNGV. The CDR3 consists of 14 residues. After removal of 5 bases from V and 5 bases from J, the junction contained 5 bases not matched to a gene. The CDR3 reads CASSARTGGDEQYF. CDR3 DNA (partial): TGTGCCAGCAGCGCGAGGACAGGGGGCGACGAG.

The CDR3 bases that were read are TGCGCCAGCAGCTCTCTCGAAGGACAGGGCCCTGGGTCCTACGAG. This codes for CASSSLEGQGPGSYE. The full CDR3 reads CASSSLEGQGPGSYEQYF. V and J are TRBV5-1 and TRBJ2-7; 8 bases map to TRBD1. The CDR3 end falls 3 residues outside the read, so it is completed with the germline J gene. Germline assignment: CDR1 SGHRS and CDR2 YFSETQ. Germline trimming cut 3 bases from V and 1 base from J; bases unmatched to any gene: 15. The CDR3 has 18 amino acids.

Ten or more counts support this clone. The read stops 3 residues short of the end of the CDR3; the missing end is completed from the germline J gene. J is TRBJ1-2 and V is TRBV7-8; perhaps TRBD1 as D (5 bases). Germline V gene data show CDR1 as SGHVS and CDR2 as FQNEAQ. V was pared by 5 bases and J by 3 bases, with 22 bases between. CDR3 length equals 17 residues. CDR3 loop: CASSARWSGGKDYGYTF. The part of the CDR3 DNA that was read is TGTGCCAGCAGCGCCCGATGGTCGGGGGGAAAAGACTATGGC.

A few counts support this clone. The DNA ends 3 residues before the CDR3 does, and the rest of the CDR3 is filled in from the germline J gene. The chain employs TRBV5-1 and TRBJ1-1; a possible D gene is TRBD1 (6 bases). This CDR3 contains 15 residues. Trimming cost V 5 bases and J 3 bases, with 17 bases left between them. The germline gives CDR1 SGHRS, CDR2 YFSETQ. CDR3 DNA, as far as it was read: TGCGCCAGCAGTCATTTGGGGGCGCAGGACACTGAA. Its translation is CASSHLGAQDTE. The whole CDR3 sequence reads CASSHLGAQDTEAFF. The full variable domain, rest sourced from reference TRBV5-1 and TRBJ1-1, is KAGVTQTPRYLIKTRGQQVTLSCSPISGHRSVSWYQQTPGQGLQFLFEYFSETQRNKGNFPGRFSGRQFSNSRSEMNVSTLELGDSALYLCASSHLGAQDTEAFFGQGTRLTVV.

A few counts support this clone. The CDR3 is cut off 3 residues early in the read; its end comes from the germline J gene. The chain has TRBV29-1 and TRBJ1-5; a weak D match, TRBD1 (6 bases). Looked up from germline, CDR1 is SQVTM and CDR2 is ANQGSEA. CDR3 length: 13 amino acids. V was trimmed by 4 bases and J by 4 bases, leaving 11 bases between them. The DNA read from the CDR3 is TGCAGCGTTGTGGACAGCTGGAATCAGCCC. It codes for CSVVDSWNQP. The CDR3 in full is CSVVDSWNQPQHF.

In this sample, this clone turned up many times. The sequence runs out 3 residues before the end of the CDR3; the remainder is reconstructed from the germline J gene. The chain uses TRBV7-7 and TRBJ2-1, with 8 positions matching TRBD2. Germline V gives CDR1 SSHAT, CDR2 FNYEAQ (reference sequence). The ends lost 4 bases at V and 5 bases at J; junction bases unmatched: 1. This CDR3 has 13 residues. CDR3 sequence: CASSWRGDNEQFF. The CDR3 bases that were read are TGTGCCAGCAGCTGGCGGGGGGACAATGAG.

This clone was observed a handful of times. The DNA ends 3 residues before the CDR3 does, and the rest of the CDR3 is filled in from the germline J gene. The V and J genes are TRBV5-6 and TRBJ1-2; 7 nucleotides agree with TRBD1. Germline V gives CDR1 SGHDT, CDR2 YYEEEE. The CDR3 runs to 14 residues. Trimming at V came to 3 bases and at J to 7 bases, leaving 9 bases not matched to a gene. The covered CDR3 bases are TGTGCCAGCAGCTCCTACAGGGGCCGTCTTGGC. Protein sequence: CASSSYRGRLG. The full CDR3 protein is CASSSYRGRLGYTF.

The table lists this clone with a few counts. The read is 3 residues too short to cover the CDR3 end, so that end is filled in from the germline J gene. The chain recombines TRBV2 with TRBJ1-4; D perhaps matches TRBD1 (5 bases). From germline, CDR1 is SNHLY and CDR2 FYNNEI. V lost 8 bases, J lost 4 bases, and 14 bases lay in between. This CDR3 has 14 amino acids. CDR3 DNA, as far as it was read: TGTGCCAGCGGTCCGGGGGTTGATAATGAAAAA. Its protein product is CASGPGVDNEK. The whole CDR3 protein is CASGPGVDNEKLFF.

The sequenced CDR3 bases are TGCGCCAGCAGCACCTTAGGGCCACGGGGTGAG. Its translation is CASSTLGPRGE. The full CDR3 is CASSTLGPRGEQFF. V is TRBV5-1 and J is TRBJ2-1; TRBD2 is a possible D gene (5 bases). The read halts 3 residues ahead of the CDR3 end, with the missing end drawn from the germline J gene. From germline, CDR1 is SGHRS and CDR2 YFSETQ. The CDR3 is made up of 14 amino acids. The germline V and J ends were trimmed by 4 bases and 9 bases, with 17 bases remaining between them.

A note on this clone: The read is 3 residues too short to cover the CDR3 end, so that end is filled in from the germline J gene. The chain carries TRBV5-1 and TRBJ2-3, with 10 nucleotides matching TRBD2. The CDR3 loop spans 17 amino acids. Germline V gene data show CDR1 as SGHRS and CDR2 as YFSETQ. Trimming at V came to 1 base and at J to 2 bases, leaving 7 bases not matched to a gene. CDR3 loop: CASSLTSGAKFTDTQYF. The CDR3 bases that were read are TGCGCCAGCAGCTTGACTAGCGGGGCTAAATTCACAGATACG.

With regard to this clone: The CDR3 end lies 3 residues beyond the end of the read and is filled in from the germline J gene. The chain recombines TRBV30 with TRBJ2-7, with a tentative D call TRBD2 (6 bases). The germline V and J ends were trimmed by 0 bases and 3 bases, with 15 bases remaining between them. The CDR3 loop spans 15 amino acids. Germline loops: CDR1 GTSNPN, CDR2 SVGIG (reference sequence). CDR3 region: CAWSVAGRSHYEQYF. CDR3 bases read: TGTGCCTGGAGTGTAGCGGGCAGGAGTCACTACGAG.

The sequenced CDR3 bases are TGTGCCAGCTCACCAGGCTCCGGACAGTATGGC. Translated: CASSPGSGQYG. Given in full, the CDR3 is CASSPGSGQYGYTF. The chain is built from TRBV18 and TRBJ1-2, with a weak D call TRBD1 (6 bases). The CDR3 end falls 3 residues outside the read, so it is completed with the germline J gene. Per germline, CDR1 KGHSH and CDR2 LQKENI. The V end was cut by 2 bases, the J end by 5 bases, with 12 bases between. The CDR3 runs 14 residues.

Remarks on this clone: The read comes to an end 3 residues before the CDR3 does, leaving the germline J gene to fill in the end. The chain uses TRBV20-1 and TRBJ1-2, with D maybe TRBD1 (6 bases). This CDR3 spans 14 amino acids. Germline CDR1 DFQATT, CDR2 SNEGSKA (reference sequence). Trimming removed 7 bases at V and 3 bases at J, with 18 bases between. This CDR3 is CSVNRGGSDYGYTF. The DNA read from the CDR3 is TGCAGTGTTAATAGAGGGGGTTCGGACTATGGC.

The sequenced part of the CDR3 DNA is TGTGCCAGCAGCTTGGAGGCGGACAGGCGTTACGAG. Protein: CASSLEADRRYE. The whole CDR3 reads CASSLEADRRYEQYF. The chain couples TRBV5-5 to TRBJ2-7, with 7 bases lining up with TRBD1. The CDR3 is cut off 3 residues early in the read; its end comes from the germline J gene. This CDR3 region has 15 residues. Losses at the gene ends were 0 bases for V and 4 bases for J; bases not matched to a gene: 7. Germline-derived CDR1 and CDR2 are SGHKS and YYEKEE (reference sequence).

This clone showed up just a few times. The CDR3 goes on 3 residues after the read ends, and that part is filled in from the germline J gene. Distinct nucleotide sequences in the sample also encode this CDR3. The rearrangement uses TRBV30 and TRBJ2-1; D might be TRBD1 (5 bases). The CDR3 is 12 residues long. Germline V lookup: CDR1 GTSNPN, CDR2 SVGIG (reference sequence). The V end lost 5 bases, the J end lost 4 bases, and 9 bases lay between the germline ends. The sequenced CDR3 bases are TGTGCCTGGTCTGCAGGGTACAATGAG. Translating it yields CAWSAGYNE. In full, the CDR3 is CAWSAGYNEQFF.

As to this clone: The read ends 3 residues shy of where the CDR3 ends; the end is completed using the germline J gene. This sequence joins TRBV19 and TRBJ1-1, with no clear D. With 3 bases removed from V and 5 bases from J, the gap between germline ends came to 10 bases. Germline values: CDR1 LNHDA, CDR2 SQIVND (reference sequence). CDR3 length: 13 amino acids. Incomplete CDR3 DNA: TGTGCCAGTAGTATGTCGGGGAATACTGAA. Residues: CASSMSGNTE. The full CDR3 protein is CASSMSGNTEAFF. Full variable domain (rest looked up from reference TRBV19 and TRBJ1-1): DGGITQSPKYLFRKEGQNVTLSCEQNLNHDAMYWYRQDPGQGLRLIYYSQIVNDFQKGDIAEGYSVSREKKESFPLTVTSAQKNPTAFYLCASSMSGNTEAFFGQGTRLTVV.

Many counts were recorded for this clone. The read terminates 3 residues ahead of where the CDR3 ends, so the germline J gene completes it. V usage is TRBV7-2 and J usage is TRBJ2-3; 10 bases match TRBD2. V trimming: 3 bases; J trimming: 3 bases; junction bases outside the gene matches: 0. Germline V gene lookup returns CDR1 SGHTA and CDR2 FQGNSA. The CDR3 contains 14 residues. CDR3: CASSLTSGTDTQYF. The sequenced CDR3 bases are TGTGCCAGCAGCTTGACTAGCGGGACAGATACG.

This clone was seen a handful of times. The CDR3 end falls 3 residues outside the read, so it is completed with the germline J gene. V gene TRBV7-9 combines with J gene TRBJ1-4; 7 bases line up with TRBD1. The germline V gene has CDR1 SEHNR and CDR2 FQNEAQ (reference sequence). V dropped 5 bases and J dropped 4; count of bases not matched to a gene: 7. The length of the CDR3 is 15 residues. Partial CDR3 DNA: TGTGCCAGCAGCACACAGGGGACCGATAATGAAAAA. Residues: CASSTQGTDNEK. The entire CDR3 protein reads CASSTQGTDNEKLFF. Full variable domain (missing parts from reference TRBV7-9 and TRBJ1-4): DTGVSQNPRHKITKRGQNVTFRCDPISEHNRLYWYRQTLGQGPEFLTYFQNEAQLEKSRLLSDRFSAERPKGSFSTLEIQRTEQGDSAMYLCASSTQGTDNEKLFFGSGTQLSVL.

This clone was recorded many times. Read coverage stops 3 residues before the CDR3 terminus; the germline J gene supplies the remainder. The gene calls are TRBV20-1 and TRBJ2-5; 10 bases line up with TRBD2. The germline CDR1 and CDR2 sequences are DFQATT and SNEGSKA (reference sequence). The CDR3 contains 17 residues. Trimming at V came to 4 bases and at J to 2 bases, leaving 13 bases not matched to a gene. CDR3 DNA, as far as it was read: TGCAGTGCTACCCTAGGGGCTAGCGGGGGAGCTCAAGAGACC. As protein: CSATLGASGGAQET. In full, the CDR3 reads CSATLGASGGAQETQYF.

CDR3 bases read: TGTGCCAGCAGCTTGGGACAGTACTACGAG. The encoded protein is CASSLGQYYE. The CDR3 reads in full as CASSLGQYYEQYF. The chain uses TRBV5-6 and TRBJ2-7; D possibly corresponds to TRBD1 (5 bases). The read is 3 residues too short to cover the CDR3 end, so that end is filled in from the germline J gene. The germline V gene has CDR1 SGHDT and CDR2 YYEEEE. V was clipped by 0 bases and J by 3 bases, with 7 bases between them. The CDR3 is made up of 13 amino acids.

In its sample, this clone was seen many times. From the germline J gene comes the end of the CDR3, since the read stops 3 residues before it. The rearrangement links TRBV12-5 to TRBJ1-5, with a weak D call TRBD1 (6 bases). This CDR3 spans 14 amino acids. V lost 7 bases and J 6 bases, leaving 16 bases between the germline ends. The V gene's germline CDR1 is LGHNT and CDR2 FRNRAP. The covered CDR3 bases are TGTGCTAGTGCCCCTGGGGGCAGGGGTCAGCCC. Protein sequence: CASAPGGRGQP. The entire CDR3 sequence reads CASAPGGRGQPQHF.